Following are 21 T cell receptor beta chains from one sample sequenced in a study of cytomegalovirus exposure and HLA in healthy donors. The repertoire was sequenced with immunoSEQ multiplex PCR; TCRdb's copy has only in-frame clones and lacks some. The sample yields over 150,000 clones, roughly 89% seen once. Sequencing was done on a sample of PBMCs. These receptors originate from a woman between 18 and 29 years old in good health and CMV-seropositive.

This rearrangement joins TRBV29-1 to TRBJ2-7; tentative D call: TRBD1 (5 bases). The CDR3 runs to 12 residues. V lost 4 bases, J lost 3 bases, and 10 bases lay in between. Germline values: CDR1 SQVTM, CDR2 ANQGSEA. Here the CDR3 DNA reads TGCAGCGTTGGGACATCAGGCTACGAGCAGTACTTC. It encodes CSVGTSGYEQYF.

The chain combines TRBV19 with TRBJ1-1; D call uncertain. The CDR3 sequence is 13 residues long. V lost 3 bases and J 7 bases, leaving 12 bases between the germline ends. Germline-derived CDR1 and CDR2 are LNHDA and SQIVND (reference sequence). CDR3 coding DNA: TGTGCCAGTAGTATGGTATTTCGGGGTGAAGCTTTCTTT. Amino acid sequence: CASSMVFRGEAFF.

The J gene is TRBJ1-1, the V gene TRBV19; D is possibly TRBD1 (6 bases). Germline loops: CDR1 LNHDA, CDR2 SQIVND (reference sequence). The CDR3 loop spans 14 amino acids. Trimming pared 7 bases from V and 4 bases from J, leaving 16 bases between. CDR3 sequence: CASTREGHFTEAFF. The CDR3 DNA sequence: TGTGCCAGTACCCGAGAGGGACACTTCACTGAAGCTTTCTTT.

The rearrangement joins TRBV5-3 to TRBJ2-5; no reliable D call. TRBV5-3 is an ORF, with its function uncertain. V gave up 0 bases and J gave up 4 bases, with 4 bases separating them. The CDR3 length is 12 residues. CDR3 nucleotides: TGTGCCAGAAGCTTGGCCCGAGAGACCCAGTACTTC. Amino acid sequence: CARSLARETQYF.

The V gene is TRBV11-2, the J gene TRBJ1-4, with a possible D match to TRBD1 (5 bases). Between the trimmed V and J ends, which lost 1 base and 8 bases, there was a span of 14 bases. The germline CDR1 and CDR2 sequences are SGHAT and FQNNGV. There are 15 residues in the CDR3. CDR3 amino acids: CASSLGTRGREKLFF. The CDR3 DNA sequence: TGTGCCAGCAGCTTAGGGACAAGGGGCCGCGAAAAACTGTTTTTT.

CDR3: CASSLRAGVGTGELFF. Written as DNA, the CDR3 is TGTGCCAGCAGCCTACGAGCGGGGGTAGGAACCGGGGAGCTGTTTTTT. The rearrangement joins TRBV11-2 to TRBJ2-2, with 8 nucleotides matching TRBD2. The length of the CDR3 is 16 residues. CDR1 is SGHAT, CDR2 FQNNGV, per germline. The V segment lost 5 bases and the J segment 5 bases; nucleotides outside the gene matches: 10.

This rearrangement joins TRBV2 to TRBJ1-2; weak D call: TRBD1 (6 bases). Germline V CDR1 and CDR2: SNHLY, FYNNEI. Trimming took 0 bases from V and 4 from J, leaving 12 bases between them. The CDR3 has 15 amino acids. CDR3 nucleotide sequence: TGTGCCAGCAGTGAAGCAAGTTCGACAGGCTATGGCTACACCTTC. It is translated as CASSEASSTGYGYTF.

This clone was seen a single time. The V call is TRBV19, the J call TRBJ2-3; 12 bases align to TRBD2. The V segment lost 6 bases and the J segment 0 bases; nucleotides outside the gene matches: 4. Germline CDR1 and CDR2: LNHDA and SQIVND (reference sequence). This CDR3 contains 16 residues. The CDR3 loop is CASSPLAGGSTDTQYF. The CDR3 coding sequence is TGTGCCAGTAGCCCTCTAGCGGGAGGGAGCACAGATACGCAGTATTTT.

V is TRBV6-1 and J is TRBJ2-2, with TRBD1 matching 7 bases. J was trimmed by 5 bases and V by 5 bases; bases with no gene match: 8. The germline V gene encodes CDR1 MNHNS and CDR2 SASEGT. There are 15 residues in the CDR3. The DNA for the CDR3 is TGTGCCAGCAGTAGGGAGACAGGGAATACCGGGGAGCTGTTTTTT. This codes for CASSRETGNTGELFF.

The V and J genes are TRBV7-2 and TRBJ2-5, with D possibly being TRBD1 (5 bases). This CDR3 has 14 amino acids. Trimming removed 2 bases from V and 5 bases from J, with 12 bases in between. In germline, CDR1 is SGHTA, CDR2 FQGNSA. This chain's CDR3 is CASSLPGYLETQYF. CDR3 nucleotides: TGTGCCAGCAGCTTACCAGGGTATCTGGAGACCCAGTACTTC.

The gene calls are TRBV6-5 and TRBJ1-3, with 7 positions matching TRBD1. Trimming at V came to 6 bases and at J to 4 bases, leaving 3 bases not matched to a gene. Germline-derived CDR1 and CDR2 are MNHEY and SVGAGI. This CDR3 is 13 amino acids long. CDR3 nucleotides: TGTGCCAGCAGCGGACAGGCAGGAAACACCATATATTTT. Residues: CASSGQAGNTIYF.

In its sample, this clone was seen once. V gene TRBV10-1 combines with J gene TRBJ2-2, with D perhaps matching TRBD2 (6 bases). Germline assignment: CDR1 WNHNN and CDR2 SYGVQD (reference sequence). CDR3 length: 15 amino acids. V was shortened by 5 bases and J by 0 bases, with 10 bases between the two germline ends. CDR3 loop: CASSRDSSNTGELFF. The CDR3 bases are TGCGCCAGCAGTAGGGACTCTTCGAACACCGGGGAGCTGTTTTTT.

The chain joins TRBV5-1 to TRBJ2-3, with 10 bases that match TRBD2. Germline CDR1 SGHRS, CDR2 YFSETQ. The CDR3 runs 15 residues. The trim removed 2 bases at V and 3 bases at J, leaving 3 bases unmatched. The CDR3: CASSLSGRGTDTQYF. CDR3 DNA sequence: TGCGCCAGCAGCTTAAGCGGGAGGGGGACAGATACGCAGTATTTT.

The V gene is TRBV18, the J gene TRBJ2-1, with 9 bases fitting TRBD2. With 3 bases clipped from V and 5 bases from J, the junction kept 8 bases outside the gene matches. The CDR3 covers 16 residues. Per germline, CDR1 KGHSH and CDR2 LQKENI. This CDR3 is CASSPSLAGLNNEQFF. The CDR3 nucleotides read TGTGCCAGCTCACCGTCACTAGCGGGCCTTAACAATGAGCAGTTCTTC.

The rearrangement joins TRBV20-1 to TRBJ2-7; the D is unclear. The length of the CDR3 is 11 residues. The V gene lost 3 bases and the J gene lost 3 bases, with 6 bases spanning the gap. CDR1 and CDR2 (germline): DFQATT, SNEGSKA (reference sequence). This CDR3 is CSARFIYEQYF. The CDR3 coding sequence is TGCAGTGCTAGGTTTATCTACGAGCAGTACTTC.

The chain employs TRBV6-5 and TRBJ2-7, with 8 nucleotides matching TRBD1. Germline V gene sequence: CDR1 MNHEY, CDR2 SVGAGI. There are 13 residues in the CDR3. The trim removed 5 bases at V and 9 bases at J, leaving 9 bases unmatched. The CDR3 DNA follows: TGTGCCAGCAGTGACCACTACAGGGGGTGGCAGTACTTC. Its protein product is CASSDHYRGWQYF.

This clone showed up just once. CDR3: CAISAMTSGRAGEQFF. The CDR3 DNA follows: TGTGCCATCAGTGCCATGACTAGCGGGAGGGCCGGTGAGCAGTTCTTC. V gene TRBV10-3 combines with J gene TRBJ2-1; TRBD2 agrees at 14 bases. V was pared by 4 bases and J by 9 bases, with 8 bases of the junction left unmatched. The CDR3 has 16 amino acids. Germline V gene sequence: CDR1 ENHRY, CDR2 SYGVKD.

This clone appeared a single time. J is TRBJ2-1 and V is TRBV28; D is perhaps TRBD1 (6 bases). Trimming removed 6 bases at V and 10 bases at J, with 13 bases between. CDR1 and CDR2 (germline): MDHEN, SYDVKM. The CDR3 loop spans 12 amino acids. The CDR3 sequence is CASRKPDREQFF. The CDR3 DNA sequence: TGTGCCAGCAGAAAGCCCGACAGGGAGCAGTTCTTC.

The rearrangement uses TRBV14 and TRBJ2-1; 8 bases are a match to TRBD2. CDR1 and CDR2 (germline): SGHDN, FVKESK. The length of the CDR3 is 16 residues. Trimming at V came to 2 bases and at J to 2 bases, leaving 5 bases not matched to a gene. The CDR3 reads CASSQHHGRAYNEQFF. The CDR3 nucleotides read TGTGCCAGCAGCCAACATCACGGGAGGGCCTACAATGAGCAGTTCTTC.

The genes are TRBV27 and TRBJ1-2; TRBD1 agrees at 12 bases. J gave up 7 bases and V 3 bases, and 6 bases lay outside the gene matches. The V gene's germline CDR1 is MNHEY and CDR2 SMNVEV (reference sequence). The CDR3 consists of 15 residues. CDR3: CASSFVGQGALGYTF. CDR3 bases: TGTGCCAGCAGTTTCGTGGGACAGGGGGCTCTTGGCTACACCTTC.

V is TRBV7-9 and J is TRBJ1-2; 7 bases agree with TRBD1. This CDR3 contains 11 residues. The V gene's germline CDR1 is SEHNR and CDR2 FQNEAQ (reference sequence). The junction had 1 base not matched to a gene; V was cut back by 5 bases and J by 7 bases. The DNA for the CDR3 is TGTGCCAGCAGCCACAGGGGTGGCTACACCTTC. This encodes CASSHRGGYTF. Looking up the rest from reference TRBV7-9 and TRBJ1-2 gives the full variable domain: DTGVSQNPRHKITKRGQNVTFRCDPISEHNRLYWYRQTLGQGPEFLTYFQNEAQLEKSRLLSDRFSAERPKGSFSTLEIQRTEQGDSAMYLCASSHRGGYTFGSGTRLTVV.